The next 23 T cell receptor beta chains were all read from a single sample in a study of blood T cells in healthy people across ages. The use of a sample-barcoded 5' primer and a J-beta primer mix characterized a second PCR of about 6 to 12 cycles. TCRdb re-derived calls from the 5' RACE reads in MiXCR, one entry per CDR3 protein. The table records some 900,000 distinct CDR3 sequences, roughly 52% of them present only once. The sequencing input was blood. All receptors come from a man in his thirties or forties in good health.

The chain uses TRBV2 and TRBJ2-4; 9 bases match TRBD1. J was trimmed by 0 bases and V by 0 bases; bases with no gene match: 12. The CDR3 spans 20 residues. Germline loops: CDR1 SNHLY, CDR2 FYNNEI. This CDR3 reads CASSEAGTGTGRLAKNIQYF. CDR3 DNA: TGTGCCAGCAGTGAAGCGGGGACCGGGACAGGGAGATTAGCCAAAAACATTCAGTACTTC.

The chain employs TRBV7-2 and TRBJ2-7; D possibly corresponds to TRBD2 (5 bases). CDR1 and CDR2 from the germline V gene are SGHTA and FQGNSA. The V and J ends lost 5 bases and 3 bases respectively, with 14 bases between them. This CDR3 comprises 14 residues. The CDR3 DNA follows: TGTGCCAGCAGCCTCGCCGGGATAAACTACGAGCAGTACTTC. This codes for CASSLAGINYEQYF.

This clonotype was seen ten or more times. The chain carries TRBV29-1 and TRBJ1-1; D possibly corresponds to TRBD1 (5 bases). V lost 7 bases and J lost 5, with 17 bases in between. The CDR3 spans 13 residues. Germline V gene data show CDR1 as SQVTM and CDR2 as ANQGSEA. The CDR3 DNA follows: TGCAGCGCCACCGCGGGGACGATGACTGAAGCTTTCTTT. Protein product: CSATAGTMTEAFF.

The genes are TRBV28 and TRBJ1-1, with D unclear. This CDR3 region has 15 residues. With 4 bases removed from V and 5 bases from J, the gap between germline ends came to 17 bases. Germline CDR1 and CDR2: MDHEN and SYDVKM. In DNA, the CDR3 is TGTGCCAGCAGTTCCGAGACCGCTGAATGGACTGAAGCTTTCTTT. Its translation is CASSSETAEWTEAFF.

The rearrangement joins TRBV6-1 to TRBJ2-1, with TRBD1 matching over 9 bases. CDR3 size: 13 residues. Trimming cost V 6 bases and J 8 bases; bases outside gene matches: 5. Germline loops: CDR1 MNHNS, CDR2 SASEGT. CDR3 sequence reads: CASRWTGEDEQFF. Here the CDR3 DNA reads TGTGCCAGCAGATGGACAGGGGAGGATGAGCAGTTCTTC.

The gene calls are TRBV6-5 and TRBJ1-5, with a weak D call TRBD1 (5 bases). The germline V gene encodes CDR1 MNHEY and CDR2 SVGAGI. Trimming left V 0 bases short and J 9 bases short, with 15 bases between. The CDR3 runs to 15 residues. CDR3 in amino acids: CASSYSTDGARPQHF. The DNA for the CDR3 is TGTGCCAGCAGTTACTCCACGGACGGGGCACGGCCCCAGCATTTT.

This clonotype appeared a few times. The V gene is TRBV20-1, the J gene TRBJ2-7; D could derive from TRBD1 or TRBD2 (5 bases each). Germline values: CDR1 DFQATT, CDR2 SNEGSKA (reference sequence). The germline V and J ends were trimmed by 3 bases and 3 bases, with 21 bases remaining between them. The CDR3 length is 16 residues. CDR3 residues: CSARKLMGENLYEQYF. In DNA form, the CDR3 reads TGCAGTGCTAGGAAGCTGATGGGGGAAAATCTCTACGAGCAGTACTTC.

This clonotype has a handful of counts. The chain has TRBV5-5 and TRBJ2-3; TRBD1 aligns across 8 bases. The CDR3 has 17 amino acids. The V gene end was trimmed by 4 bases and the J gene end by 1 base; junction bases not matched to a gene: 11. In germline, CDR1 is SGHKS, CDR2 YYEKEE (reference sequence). CDR3 in amino acids: CASSRPFQGAGTDTQYF. Written as DNA, the CDR3 is TGTGCCAGCAGCCGCCCTTTTCAGGGGGCGGGCACAGATACGCAGTATTTT.

V is TRBV4-3 and J is TRBJ2-1, with TRBD2 identical over 8 bases. Germline V gene data show CDR1 as LGHNA and CDR2 as YSLEER. This CDR3 is 19 amino acids long. The ends lost 0 bases at V and 5 bases at J; junction bases unmatched: 15. Written as DNA, the CDR3 is TGCGCCAGCAGCCAAGAGGGAAACTATGGGGCGGGGGGTGACAATGAGCAGTTCTTC. Its protein product is CASSQEGNYGAGGDNEQFF.

The J gene is TRBJ2-3, the V gene TRBV24-1; D is tentatively TRBD1 or TRBD2 (5 bases each). Between the trimmed V and J ends, which lost 7 bases and 5 bases, there was a span of 15 bases. CDR3 length: 14 amino acids. CDR1 and CDR2 (germline): KGHDR, SFDVKD. The chain's CDR3 is CATSRDDGLDTQYF. CDR3 bases: TGTGCCACCAGCCGGGACGACGGTTTAGATACGCAGTATTTT.

The chain links TRBV12-3 or TRBV12-4 to TRBJ1-5; the match to TRBD1 covers 8 bases. The CDR3 extends over 17 amino acids. The ends lost 3 bases at V and 1 base at J; junction bases unmatched: 8. The CDR3 DNA sequence: TGTGCCAGCAGTTTTTTTCCAGGGGGCATCAGCAATCAGCCCCAGCATTTT. Its translation: CASSFFPGGISNQPQHF.

This clonotype has a handful of counts. The rearrangement uses TRBV29-1 and TRBJ2-2; D is ambiguous. The germline V and J ends were trimmed by 5 bases and 6 bases, with 13 bases remaining between them. Germline lookup yields CDR1 SQVTM and CDR2 ANQGSEA. The CDR3 extends over 13 amino acids. This chain's CDR3 is CSVSFSIAGELFF. The CDR3 DNA follows: TGCAGCGTTAGCTTCTCTATCGCCGGGGAGCTGTTTTTT.

This clonotype was detected ten times or more. The rearrangement joins TRBV29-1 to TRBJ2-7; D call uncertain. Germline CDR1 is SQVTM and CDR2 is ANQGSEA. This CDR3 is 13 amino acids long. V dropped 0 bases and J dropped 2 bases, with 8 bases sitting between them. CDR3 residues: CSVEDPDTYEQYF. CDR3 DNA: TGCAGCGTTGAAGATCCCGACACCTACGAGCAGTACTTC.

The V and J genes are TRBV10-2 and TRBJ2-1, with D unresolved. This CDR3 has 14 amino acids. The germline CDR1 and CDR2 sequences are WSHSY and SAAADI. V dropped 6 bases and J dropped 5 bases, with 14 bases sitting between them. The chain's CDR3 is CASSITNPDNEQFF. The CDR3 nucleotides are TGCGCCAGCAGCATCACTAACCCCGACAATGAGCAGTTCTTC.

This clonotype has just a few counts. The J gene is TRBJ2-5, the V gene TRBV12-3 or TRBV12-4; D call uncertain. V was shortened by 3 bases and J by 5 bases, with 22 bases between the two germline ends. This CDR3 comprises 17 residues. The CDR3 loop is CASSFPRDRVGWETQYF. CDR3 nucleotide sequence: TGTGCCAGCAGTTTTCCGCGCGATAGGGTTGGTTGGGAGACCCAGTACTTC.

The V gene is TRBV5-1, the J gene TRBJ1-2, with unresolved D. This CDR3 contains 13 residues. The V gene lost 4 bases and the J gene lost 3 bases, with 10 bases spanning the gap. Germline V gene data show CDR1 as SGHRS and CDR2 as YFSETQ. The CDR3 reads CASSIGPDYGYTF. The CDR3 nucleotides read TGCGCCAGCAGCATCGGTCCCGACTATGGCTACACCTTC.

Ten or more counts support this clonotype. The chain links TRBV4-2 to TRBJ1-2; 11 nucleotides line up with TRBD1. The junction had 6 bases not matched to a gene; V was cut back by 1 base and J by 8 bases. Germline CDR1 and CDR2: LGHNA and YNFKEQ. This CDR3 spans 15 amino acids. The CDR3 region has the DNA TGTGCCAGCAGCCAAGGCGGACAGGGGGCTATAGGCTACACCTTC. Protein: CASSQGGQGAIGYTF.

The chain is built from TRBV3-1 and TRBJ2-3; D unresolved. CDR3 length: 14 residues. Germline assignment: CDR1 LGHDT and CDR2 YNNKEL (reference sequence). Trimming removed 1 base at V and 2 bases at J, with 7 bases between. The CDR3 bases are TGTGCCAGCAGCCAAGGCGAATACACAGATACGCAGTATTTT. This translates into CASSQGEYTDTQYF.

The V gene is TRBV12-3 or TRBV12-4, the J gene TRBJ2-4, with D maybe TRBD2 (6 bases). The J call may be wrong; the DNA end is better matched by TRBJ2-5. The CDR3 contains 17 residues. The CDR3 reads CASSWGDLSGWGETQYF. The CDR3, as DNA: TGTGCCAGCAGTTGGGGAGATTTAAGCGGGTGGGGAGAGACCCAGTACTTC.

The V gene is TRBV6-5, the J gene TRBJ2-7; D is tentatively TRBD1 or TRBD2 (7 bases each). The CDR3 covers 14 residues. The germline V gene has CDR1 MNHEY and CDR2 SVGAGI. V lost 7 bases, J lost 3 bases, and 16 bases lay in between. The CDR3, as DNA: TGTGCCAGCATCGCCCAGGGGGGGATCTACGAGCAGTACTTC. Translated: CASIAQGGIYEQYF.

In the case of this clonotype: The germline gene is not matched at one end of the junction; a read error may be the cause. J is TRBJ2-1 and V is TRBV7-2; no reliable D call. The CDR3 is 17 amino acids. Per germline, CDR1 SGHTA and CDR2 FQGNSA. Written as DNA, the CDR3 is TGTGCCAGCAGCTTAGTTGTCACGTCAAACTCCTACAGTGAGCAGTTCTTC. Its translation is CASSLVVTSNSYSEQFF.

V usage is TRBV18 and J usage is TRBJ2-7; maybe TRBD1 (5 bases). Germline CDR1 KGHSH, CDR2 LQKENI. CDR3 length: 13 residues. The V end lost 2 bases, the J end lost 4 bases, and 9 bases lay between the germline ends. Here the CDR3 DNA reads TGTGCCAGCTCACCAGAGACAGCATACGAGCAGTACTTC. It yields the protein CASSPETAYEQYF.

In its sample, this clonotype was seen a few times. J is TRBJ2-1 and V is TRBV12-3 or TRBV12-4, with D hard to call. The CDR3 has 14 residues. The V and J ends lost 4 bases and 8 bases respectively, with 15 bases between them. The DNA for the CDR3 is TGTGCCAGCAGTTACCTGGAGTCATCGGATGAGCAGTTCTTC. Translated, it gives CASSYLESSDEQFF.